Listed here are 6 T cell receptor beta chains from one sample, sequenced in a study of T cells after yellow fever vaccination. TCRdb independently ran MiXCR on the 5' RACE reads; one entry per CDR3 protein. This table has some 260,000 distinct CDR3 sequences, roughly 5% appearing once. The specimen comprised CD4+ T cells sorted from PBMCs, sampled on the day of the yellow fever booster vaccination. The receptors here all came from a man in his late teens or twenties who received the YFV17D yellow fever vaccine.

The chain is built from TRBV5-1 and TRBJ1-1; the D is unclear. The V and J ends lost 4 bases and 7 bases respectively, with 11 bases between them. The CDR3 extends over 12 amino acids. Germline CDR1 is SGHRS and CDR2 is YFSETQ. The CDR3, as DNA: TGCGCCAGCAGCGATGACCGGTTTGAAGCTTTCTTT. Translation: CASSDDRFEAFF.

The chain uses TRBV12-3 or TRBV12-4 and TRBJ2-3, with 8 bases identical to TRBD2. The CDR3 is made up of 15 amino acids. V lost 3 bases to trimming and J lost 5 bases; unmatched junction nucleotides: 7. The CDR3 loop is CASSFRGGLGDTQYF. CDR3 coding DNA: TGTGCCAGCAGTTTCCGGGGGGGCCTGGGAGATACGCAGTATTTT.

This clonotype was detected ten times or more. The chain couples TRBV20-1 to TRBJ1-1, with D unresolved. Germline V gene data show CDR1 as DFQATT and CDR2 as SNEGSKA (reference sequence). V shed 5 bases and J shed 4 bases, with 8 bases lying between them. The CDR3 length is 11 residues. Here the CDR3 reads CSAQISTEAFF. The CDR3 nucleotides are TGCAGTGCTCAGATAAGCACTGAAGCTTTCTTT.

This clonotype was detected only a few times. DNA for the CDR3: TGCAGCGTTGGGGACACCCTCTCCTACGAGCAGTACTTC. Protein product: CSVGDTLSYEQYF. The chain uses TRBV29-1 and TRBJ2-7; D is perhaps TRBD1 (6 bases). The length of the CDR3 is 13 residues. Per the germline V gene, CDR1 is SQVTM and CDR2 is ANQGSEA. Between the trimmed V and J ends, which lost 4 bases and 0 bases, there was a span of 10 bases.

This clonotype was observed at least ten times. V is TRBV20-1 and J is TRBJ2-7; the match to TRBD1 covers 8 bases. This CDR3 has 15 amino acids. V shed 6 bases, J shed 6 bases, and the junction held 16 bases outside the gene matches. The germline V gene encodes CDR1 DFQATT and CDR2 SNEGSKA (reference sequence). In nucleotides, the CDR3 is TGCAGTGCGACGAATCTCGGACAGGGAATGGGCGAGCAGTACTTC. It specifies CSATNLGQGMGEQYF.

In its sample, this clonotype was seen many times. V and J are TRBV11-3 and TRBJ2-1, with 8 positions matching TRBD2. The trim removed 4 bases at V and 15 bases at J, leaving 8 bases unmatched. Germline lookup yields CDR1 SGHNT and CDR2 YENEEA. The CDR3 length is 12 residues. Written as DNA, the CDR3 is TGTGCCAGCAGCTACTCGGGGGGGCCTCTGTTCTTC. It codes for CASSYSGGPLFF.